The entry below gives a single TCR beta chain sequence along with its context. Its antigen is not yet known. Per-nucleotide qualities are absent, and no much larger clonotype sits a single base away. This sample is drawn from a study of post-analysis software for immune sequencing data (dated by TCRdb to 2013 to 2016). General notes on the study: Disease courses on record covered relapsing-remitting, secondary progressive and progressive-relapsing multiple sclerosis, though some patients had no subtype annotation. The multiple sclerosis patient repertoires were compared with about a dozen previously published healthy control repertoires from donors aged 6 to 25 years. A subset of samples was prepared in parallel using single-end sample barcoding, then pooled and co-amplified after Illumina adapter ligation.

Broad study findings and their caveats: Direct clustering with F measure revealed strong co-clustering of samples prepared in the same batch, which led to a batch-effect correction. The control group was slightly older than the multiple sclerosis patient group. Four to six TRBV segments, including TRBV5-6, TRBV5-1 and TRBV20-1, were significantly more frequent in patients than controls. Compared with controls, multiple sclerosis patients had significantly lower normalized Chao1 diversity, a finding suggesting substantial peripheral T-cell clonal expansion.

The germline V gene encodes CDR1 SGDLS and CDR2 YYNGEE. The CDR3 goes from the cysteine to the phenylalanine over 16 residues. Just the 48-base CDR3 DNA is kept, in frame starting at base 1. The junction carries 27 bases between V and J, which are trimmed by 4 bases and 13 bases respectively. TCR beta repertoires were profiled from peripheral blood of 10 to 15 young patients with multiple sclerosis to demonstrate the VDJtools post-analysis software. The multiple sclerosis patients were children and adolescents between about 6 and 16 years of age. Library preparation was by PCR. The instrument given in TCRdb is Illumina HiSeq 2500. To reduce PCR and sequencing biases, unique molecular identifiers were incorporated into the TCR beta cDNA libraries. About 500,000 cDNA molecules were obtained for every 1 to 10 million input T cells, so each molecule roughly corresponded to one T cell. The patient libraries were prepared and sequenced using the same protocol as the earlier healthy control dataset. Within a given batch, samples were prepared together, multiplexed and sequenced on the same HiSeq lane. From the authors' description of their analysis: MIGEC handled the raw barcoded reads, throwing out single-read molecular identifier groups before consensus assembly and CDR3 extraction. VDJtools was used for post-analysis of the clonotype tables, with diversity normalized by down-sampling every dataset to the smallest sample size. In repertoire overlap clustering, CDR3 amino acid sequences, but not nucleotide sequences, were matched to correct batch-related cross-sample contamination. Using fastp trimming at Q25 and MiXCR clonotype assembly, TCRdb reanalyzed the public sequencing data and kept in-frame beta chains. Every CDR3 protein is listed once, alongside the most common genes and DNA of its rows. TCRdb, not the authors, supplied the V and J calls. Here the sample has about 820,000 distinct CDR3 sequences; about 57% occur a single time. The top ten constitute roughly 4.4% of the sample.

This receptor was taken from a girl under 18 with multiple sclerosis. Recombination joined TRBV9 with TRBJ2-4, with TRBD2 as a weak D call on 6 bases. The material sequenced was blood. At the DNA level, the sequence is TGTGCCAGCAGCCCGAGACCGGGACTGGGGGGTGATGAGCAGTACTTC. It codes for CASSPRPGLGGDEQYF.